This is a list of T cell receptor beta chains from one sample in a study of T cells in Graves' hyperthyroidism and ophthalmopathy. TCRdb used MiXCR to reprocess the multiplex PCR reads, holding one entry per CDR3 protein. The table records fewer than 350,000 distinct CDR3 sequences, roughly 18% of them present only once. Sequenced material: blood. These TCRs come from a man in his forties or fifties with Graves' ophthalmopathy. The CDR3 runs from the conserved cysteine through the conserved F or W. A D gene is named only where the DNA matches it firmly. For some rows the clone size is stated as once, few or many, or as a class when expanded; others skip it.

clone size,D gene,J gene,V gene,CDR3 DNA,CDR3 protein
few,.,TRBJ1-1,TRBV9,TGTGCCAGCAGCGTAGCCGGCAGGAACACTGAAGCTTTCTTT,CASSVAGRNTEAFF
.,.,TRBJ2-2,TRBV5-1,TGCGCCAGCAGCTTGGAGTCAATCGCGAACACCGGGGAGCTGTTTTTT,CASSLESIANTGELFF
many,TRBD1,TRBJ2-7,TRBV18,TGTGCCAGCTCATTGGGACAGGGGTTCGCCTACGAGCAGTACTTC,CASSLGQGFAYEQYF
few,.,TRBJ1-2,TRBV30,TGTGCCTGGAGTACCAGGGAAGTCCAGGGCTACACCTTC,CAWSTREVQGYTF
many,.,TRBJ1-4,TRBV6-1,TGTGCCAGCAGTGACGGCCTACATGAAAAACTGTTTTTT,CASSDGLHEKLFF
.,TRBD1,TRBJ2-7,TRBV15,TGTGCCACCAGAAAGGACAGGGCGGCTTCCTACGAGCAGTACTTC,CATRKDRAASYEQYF
many,.,TRBJ1-5,TRBV28,TGTGCCAGCAGTTTATCAGGGCCCCATCAGCCCCAGCATTTT,CASSLSGPHQPQHF
.,.,TRBJ1-5,TRBV28,TGTGCCAGTTACAGTGGCAATCAGCCCCAGCATTTT,CASYSGNQPQHF
many,.,TRBJ2-1,TRBV5-1,TGCGCCAGCAGCGCTGGCCCTGAGCAGTTCTTC,CASSAGPEQFF
.,.,TRBJ2-1,TRBV10-1,TGCGCCAGCAGCTTTTCTAGAGTAAGTGAGCAGTTCTTC,CASSFSRVSEQFF
.,TRBD1,TRBJ2-7,TRBV2,TGTGCCAGCACGGGGGGGACAGGGGGTTCTCTCTACGAGCAGTACTTC,CASTGGTGGSLYEQYF
.,.,TRBJ1-1,TRBV6-5,TGTGCCAGCAGTTACTCGGACGGATTACAAGCTTTCTTT,CASSYSDGLQAFF
many,TRBD2,TRBJ2-5,TRBV7-8,TGTGCCAGCAGCTTAGCAGGTAGCGGGAGAGGAGAGACCCAGTACTTC,CASSLAGSGRGETQYF
.,.,TRBJ2-5,TRBV28,TGTGCCAGCAGTTCGTTCGAGGGCGGGAAGACCCCAGAGACCCAGTACTTC,CASSSFEGGKTPETQYF
.,TRBD2,TRBJ2-7,TRBV19,TGTGCCAGTAGCAGATTTCCCGGGACTAACTACGAGCAGTACTTC,CASSRFPGTNYEQYF
many,TRBD2,TRBJ2-3,TRBV9,TGTGCCAGCAGCGCCCGGGGACTAGCGGAGAGGGGCACAGATACGCAGTATTTT,CASSARGLAERGTDTQYF
.,TRBD1,TRBJ2-3,TRBV19,TGTGCCAGTAGTATGACAGGGAATCGCGCAGATACGCAGTATTTT,CASSMTGNRADTQYF
many,TRBD1,TRBJ2-7,TRBV20-1,TGCAGTGCCTCGGTATTAACAGGGGGGTACGAGCAGTACTTC,CSASVLTGGYEQYF
few,TRBD1,TRBJ2-3,TRBV5-1,TGCGCCAGCAGAACAGGGGCAGATACGCAGTATTTT,CASRTGADTQYF
many,TRBD1,TRBJ2-1,TRBV18,TGTGCCAGCTCACCATGGGACAGGGTCAATGAGCAGTTCTTC,CASSPWDRVNEQFF
few,.,TRBJ2-1,TRBV15,TGTGCCACCAGCAGAGATGCCGGTTACAATGAGCAGTTCTTC,CATSRDAGYNEQFF
.,.,TRBJ2-7,TRBV27,TGTGCCAGCAGTCTCTCCGCAGGGAACGAGCAGTACTTC,CASSLSAGNEQYF
.,TRBD1,TRBJ1-3,TRBV20-1,TGCAGTGCGGGGGGACAGGGAGGAAACACCATATATTTT,CSAGGQGGNTIYF
many,TRBD1,TRBJ2-7,TRBV12-3/TRBV12-4,TGTGCCAGCACCCTGTCGGACAGGGAGGAGCAGTACTTC,CASTLSDREEQYF
many,TRBD2,TRBJ2-6,TRBV3-1,TGTGCCAGCAGCCAAAGCTGGGGAGGGACTGGGGCCAACGTCCTGACTTTC,CASSQSWGGTGANVLTF
many,.,TRBJ2-6,TRBV3-1,TGTGCCAGCAGCCAGGGGGTCGGGGTAACTGGGGCCAACGTCCTGACTTTC,CASSQGVGVTGANVLTF
few,TRBD2,TRBJ2-1,TRBV5-1,TGCGCCAGCAGCCCGGGACTAGCGGGAGGGCAGGGGCAGTTCTTC,CASSPGLAGGQGQFF
many,TRBD1,TRBJ1-5,TRBV5-6,TGTGCCAGCAGCTCGGACAGGGAGGAACAGCCCCAGCATTTT,CASSSDREEQPQHF
few,TRBD1,TRBJ2-7,TRBV28,TGTGCCAGCAGTGGGGTGGGACAGGCCCTTTACGCGCAGTACTTC,CASSGVGQALYAQYF
many,.,TRBJ2-3,TRBV7-3,TGTGCCAGCAGCTTATCCGGGCTCCCAGATACGCAGTATTTT,CASSLSGLPDTQYF
many,TRBD2,TRBJ2-7,TRBV7-2,TGTGCCAGCAGCTTAGGAATCGGGAGGGCCCTCACCGAGCAGTACTTC,CASSLGIGRALTEQYF
.,.,TRBJ2-1,TRBV5-1,TGCGCCAGCAGCACGGGGTCAAACAATGAGCAGTTCTTC,CASSTGSNNEQFF
.,.,TRBJ1-3,TRBV18,TGTGCCAGCTCAACCGGCGGTTTAACCCTCGGAAACACCATATATTTT,CASSTGGLTLGNTIYF
many,TRBD1,TRBJ2-1,TRBV29-1,TGCAGCGCCTACTTAGCGACAGGGCTTCAGTTCTTC,CSAYLATGLQFF
few,.,TRBJ1-1,TRBV16,TGTGCCAGCACCGCCAGTGGCACTGAAGCTTTCTTT,CASTASGTEAFF
few,TRBD2,TRBJ2-5,TRBV24-1,TGTGCCACCAGTGAACGGGGGGGGGGCGGGGAGACCCAGTACTTC,CATSERGGGGETQYF
.,TRBD2,TRBJ2-1,TRBV7-9,TGTGCCAGCAGCTCCACAGCGGGAGTGTCCTACAATGAGCAGTTCTTC,CASSSTAGVSYNEQFF
many,TRBD2,TRBJ2-1,TRBV7-3,TGTGCCAGCAGCTCCGGAATACGACTAGCGGGAGGGAGGGGCAATGAGCAGTTCTTC,CASSSGIRLAGGRGNEQFF
few,.,TRBJ2-7,TRBV30,TGTGCCTGGAGTATATCAGGGGCGTACGAGCAGTACTTC,CAWSISGAYEQYF
few,.,TRBJ1-2,TRBV3-1,TGTGCCAGCAGCCGGGGACCATCGGCGGAATATGGCTACACCTTC,CASSRGPSAEYGYTF